The TCR beta chain under discussion was sequenced for a study of blood T cell repertoires in COVID-19 (dated by TCRdb to about 2020). About the study as a whole: Samples covering the acute and convalescent phases of COVID-19 were provided by collaborators in the United States, Italy and Spain. The prospective study material was composed of cDNA or gDNA derived from T cells, B-cell-depleted T cells, or PBMCs. The dataset comprised deeply sampled blood TCRbeta repertoires from subjects exposed to, actively infected with, or recovered from COVID-19. The repertoires were made available in a free public database intended to serve as a resource for research on the immune response to SARS-CoV-2. The samples were drawn from the first 160 participants of the ongoing ImmuneRACE study and from 1,200 or so subjects provided by 6 global collaborators. Nearly every sample came with metadata listing a de-identified subject ID, COVID-19 status, age in years and sex. HLA class I and class II types, where available, came from metadata supplied by the sample provider rather than from assay-based typing. Beyond this particular receptor, the publication reports: Clinical and demographic metadata were provided uncurated, with the amount varying by source and participant.

The immunoSEQ Assay, a bias-controlled multiplex PCR, was used to amplify TCRbeta CDR3 regions from genomic DNA. As for how the authors treated the data: The number of nucleated cells in each sample was estimated from the amplification of reference gene primers within the assay. To quantify the absolute abundance of each unique TCRbeta CDR3 rearrangement, sequence reads were collapsed and filtered. For each sample, productive Simpson clonality was calculated as the square root of Simpson's diversity index across productive rearrangements. TCRdb took over this immuneACCESS table, retaining in-frame rearrangements with V and J assigned. Such tables are incomplete; in checked studies, under half of the missing clones stem from an unresolved V gene, and the remainder is unexplained. The D gene and trimming were derived from the DNA, and the V and J assignments and clone size from that table. For this sample the table gives about 180,000 clones, of which almost 80% were detected only once. The ten top clones hold about 26% of the sample.

A word on this clone: Its binding antigen is unknown. Per-base qualities were not stored, and no clone one base away is much larger.

Whole blood was collected in K2EDTA tubes by collaborating institutions according to the institutions' own protocols. For TCRbeta analysis, collaborators shipped samples as frozen whole blood, isolated PBMCs, or DNA extracted from either of those sample types. The cysteine opens and the phenylalanine closes a CDR3 of 14 amino acids. Just the 42-base CDR3 DNA is kept, in frame starting at base 1. V is trimmed back by 2 bases and J by 9 bases, and the junction contains 7 bases that no gene match accounts for. The CDR1 and CDR2 encoded by the germline V gene are MDHEN and SYDVKM. This TCR was recovered from a woman aged 70-85 years with acute or convalescent COVID-19. The chain is encoded by TRBV28 joined to TRBJ2-3; 8 central nucleotides agree with TRBD2. What was sequenced was peripheral blood. The sequence in DNA is TGTGCCAGCAGTTTAGGAGCGGGAGTGGACACGCAGTATTTT. Its translation is CASSLGAGVDTQYF.